The subject of this entry is one T cell receptor beta chain. This clonotype has a handful of counts. Its recognized antigen is unknown. Base qualities were left out, and no much larger clone turns up one base away. V has 2 bases trimmed and J has 2 bases trimmed; junction bases matching no gene number 8. The CDR3 runs 16 amino acids, cysteine and phenylalanine included. Left in the record is the CDR3 DNA by itself, 48 bases read in frame from the first base. CDR1 and CDR2 were assigned from the germline V gene as MGHRA and YSYEKL. The library came from RT-PCR. TCRdb lists the instrument as NextSeq 550. TCRdb reprocessing: public reads trimmed at Q25 with fastp, clones called with MiXCR, in-frame beta chains kept. Each CDR3 protein appears once, grouped with its most common genes and DNA. Across this sample there are 900,000 to 1,000,000 distinct CDR3 sequences, with roughly 18% seen only once. The ten largest clones take up 5.5% to 6.5% of the sample.

The sample comes from a study of patients and donors after allogeneic stem cell transplantation (dated by TCRdb to about 2020). In this chain, TRBV4-1 is recombined with TRBJ1-2, and 7 junctional nucleotides match TRBD1. The TCR sequence derives from a human donor who was either an allogeneic HSCT recipient or a stem cell or donor lymphocyte infusion donor (not recorded which). It is not recorded whose cells these are; they may come from a transplant donor. What was sequenced was blood, either unsorted or a sorted T cell fraction (not recorded which). The CDR3 protein: CASSQHSGQLNYGYTF. The bases are TGCGCCAGCAGCCAACATTCGGGACAGCTAAACTATGGCTACACCTTC.